A selection of T cell receptor beta chains follows, all from one sample in a study of T cell repertoires in cytomegalovirus infection. TCRdb used MiXCR to reprocess the reads, holding one entry per CDR3 protein. In the table there are around 630,000 distinct CDR3 sequences, 20% to 25% of which are singletons. What was sequenced was CD8+ T cells from PBMCs. Every receptor here comes from a human donor in good health (CMV status not recorded). Some clones in this sample may be carry-over from other donors' samples. Each CDR3 is given with its conserved first and last residue. A D gene is named only where the DNA matches it firmly. Only part of the rows carry a size: once, few, many, or a class if the clone is expanded.

j_call,clone_size,d_call,v_call,cdr3_aa,cdr3_nt
TRBJ2-3,few,TRBD2,TRBV20-1,CSAGTSGGALDTQYF,TGCAGTGCCGGGACTAGCGGGGGGGCCTTAGATACGCAGTATTTT
TRBJ1-6,few,NA,TRBV28,CASSPDNSPLHF,TGTGCCAGCAGTCCCGATAATTCACCCCTCCACTTT
TRBJ2-5,NA,NA,TRBV25-1,CASSEWGAGLRETQYF,TGTGCCAGCAGTGAATGGGGGGCAGGGCTACGAGAGACCCAGTACTTC
TRBJ1-6,many,TRBD1,TRBV19,CASRTGVGNSPLHF,TGTGCCAGTAGGACAGGGGTCGGGAATTCACCCCTCCACTTT
TRBJ2-3,NA,TRBD2,TRBV10-3,CAIMVSAGESTDTQYF,TGTGCCATCATGGTGTCGGCGGGGGAGAGCACAGATACGCAGTATTTT
TRBJ1-5,NA,TRBD1,TRBV4-2,CASSHLQGADQPQHF,TGTGCCAGCAGCCACTTACAGGGGGCGGATCAGCCCCAGCATTTT
TRBJ2-3,NA,TRBD2,TRBV3-1,CASSWRLAEYADTQYF,TGTGCCAGCAGCTGGAGACTAGCGGAATATGCAGATACGCAGTATTTT
TRBJ2-4,many,NA,TRBV28,CASSFNYLPKNIQYF,TGTGCCAGCAGCTTCAATTACCTGCCCAAAAACATTCAGTACTTC
TRBJ2-1,once,NA,TRBV13,CASSLVKMNEQFF,TGTGCCAGCAGCTTAGTGAAGATGAATGAGCAGTTCTTC
TRBJ2-5,few,NA,TRBV20-1,CSARDPTDSVGETQYF,TGCAGTGCTAGAGACCCGACGGACTCGGTGGGGGAGACCCAGTACTTC
TRBJ2-1,many,TRBD2,TRBV10-3,CAISETTSGGVNEQFF,TGTGCCATCAGTGAAACCACTAGCGGGGGAGTCAATGAGCAGTTCTTC
TRBJ2-1,many,TRBD2,TRBV28,CASSLETSPSDEQFF,TGTGCCAGCAGTTTGGAGACTAGCCCTAGCGATGAGCAGTTCTTC
TRBJ2-1,many,NA,TRBV7-8,CASSYDSPSYNEQFF,TGTGCCAGCAGCTACGACTCCCCCTCCTACAATGAGCAGTTCTTC
TRBJ2-5,many,NA,TRBV2,CASSEVVTSQETQYF,TGTGCCAGCAGTGAAGTGGTAACTAGCCAAGAGACCCAGTACTTC
TRBJ2-5,many,TRBD2,TRBV11-3,CASSERGGWQETQYF,TGTGCCAGCAGCGAACGGGGGGGCTGGCAAGAGACCCAGTACTTC
TRBJ2-1,NA,NA,TRBV27,CASSLLGGRNNEQFF,TGTGCCAGCAGTTTACTGGGGGGCCGTAACAATGAGCAGTTCTTC
TRBJ1-5,few,NA,TRBV20-1,CSATDILAGPQHF,TGCAGTGCTACCGACATCCTAGCTGGGCCCCAGCATTTT
TRBJ2-1,many,NA,TRBV7-2,CASSLLSSYNEQFF,TGTGCCAGCAGTTTGCTAAGCTCCTACAATGAGCAGTTCTTC
TRBJ2-5,NA,NA,TRBV10-3,CAISGVGWETQYF,TGTGCCATCAGTGGCGTCGGGTGGGAGACCCAGTACTTC
TRBJ2-7,many,TRBD1,TRBV6-5,CASRGEQGYEQYF,TGTGCCAGCAGAGGAGAACAGGGGTACGAGCAGTACTTC
TRBJ1-2,NA,NA,TRBV7-9,CASSLTWDGGGYTF,TGTGCCAGCAGCTTAACCTGGGATGGAGGCGGCTACACCTTC
TRBJ1-2,few,TRBD1,TRBV10-3,CAISAAGGSPGDYGYTF,TGTGCCATCAGTGCTGCAGGGGGCTCGCCGGGGGACTATGGCTACACCTTC
TRBJ2-5,NA,TRBD2,TRBV9,CASSVGLAGGQETQYF,TGTGCCAGCAGCGTGGGACTAGCGGGGGGCCAAGAGACCCAGTACTTC
TRBJ1-1,many,NA,TRBV10-3,CAISSQPNTEAFF,TGTGCCATCAGTTCCCAACCGAACACTGAAGCTTTCTTT
TRBJ2-3,many,TRBD2,TRBV7-9,CASSPRFLAGGGTDTQYF,TGTGCCAGCAGCCCTCGCTTCCTAGCGGGGGGCGGTACAGATACGCAGTATTTT
TRBJ2-2,NA,NA,TRBV7-4,CASSLFVRDKPTGELFF,TGTGCCAGCAGCTTATTTGTCCGGGACAAACCCACCGGGGAGCTGTTTTTT
TRBJ1-2,NA,NA,TRBV20-1,CSARSPGAGGGYGYTF,TGCAGTGCTAGATCTCCTGGGGCCGGTGGCGGCTATGGCTACACCTTC
TRBJ2-1,many,TRBD2,TRBV11-1,CASSLATSGLNEQFF,TGTGCCAGCAGCTTAGCAACTAGCGGCCTCAATGAGCAGTTCTTC
TRBJ1-5,few,NA,TRBV6-6,CAISRDSNQPQHF,TGTGCCATCTCCAGGGACAGCAATCAGCCCCAGCATTTT